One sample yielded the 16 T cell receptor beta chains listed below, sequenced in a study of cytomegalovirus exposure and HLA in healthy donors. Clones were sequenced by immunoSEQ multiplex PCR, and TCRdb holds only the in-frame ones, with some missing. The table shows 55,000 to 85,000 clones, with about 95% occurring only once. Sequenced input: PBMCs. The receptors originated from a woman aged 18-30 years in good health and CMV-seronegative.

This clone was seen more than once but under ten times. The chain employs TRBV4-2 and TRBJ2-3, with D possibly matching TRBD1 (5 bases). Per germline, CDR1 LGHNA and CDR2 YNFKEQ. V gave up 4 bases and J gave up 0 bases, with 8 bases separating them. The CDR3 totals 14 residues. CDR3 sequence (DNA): TGTGCCAGCAGCCTCGACAGCAGCACAGATACGCAGTATTTT. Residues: CASSLDSSTDTQYF.

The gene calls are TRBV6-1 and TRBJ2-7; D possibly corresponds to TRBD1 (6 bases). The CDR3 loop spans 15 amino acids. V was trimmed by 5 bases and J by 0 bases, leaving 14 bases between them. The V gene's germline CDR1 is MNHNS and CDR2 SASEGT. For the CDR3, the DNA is TGTGCCAGCAGTACCGGACAGCCAGGCTCCTACGAGCAGTACTTC. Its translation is CASSTGQPGSYEQYF.

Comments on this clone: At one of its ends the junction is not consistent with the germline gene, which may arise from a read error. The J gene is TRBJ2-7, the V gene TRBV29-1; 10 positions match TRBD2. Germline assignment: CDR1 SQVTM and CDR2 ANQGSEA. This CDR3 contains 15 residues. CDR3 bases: TGCAGCGTAGAAGAAAGCGGGAGGGCCGGGTACGAGCAGTACTTC. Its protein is CSVEESGRAGYEQYF.

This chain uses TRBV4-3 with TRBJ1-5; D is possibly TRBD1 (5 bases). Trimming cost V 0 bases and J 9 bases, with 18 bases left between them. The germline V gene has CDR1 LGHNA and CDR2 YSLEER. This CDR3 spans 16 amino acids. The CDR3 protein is CASSQEWGSVGGPQHF. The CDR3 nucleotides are TGCGCCAGCAGCCAAGAATGGGGCTCGGTGGGGGGGCCCCAGCATTTT.

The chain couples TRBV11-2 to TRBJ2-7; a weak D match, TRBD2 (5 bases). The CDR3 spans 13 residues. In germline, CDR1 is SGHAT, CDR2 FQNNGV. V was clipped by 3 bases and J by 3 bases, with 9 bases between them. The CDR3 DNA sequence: TGTGCCAGCAGCTTGGCGGGCCTCTACGAGCAGTACTTC. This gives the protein CASSLAGLYEQYF.

The DNA for the CDR3 is TGTGCCAGCAGCCCCGGACTAAAAGAGACCCAGTACTTC. Amino acids: CASSPGLKETQYF. V gene TRBV5-6 combines with J gene TRBJ2-5; D is possibly TRBD2 (6 bases). V was pared by 4 bases and J by 3 bases, with 10 bases between. This CDR3 comprises 13 residues. Germline loops: CDR1 SGHDT, CDR2 YYEEEE.

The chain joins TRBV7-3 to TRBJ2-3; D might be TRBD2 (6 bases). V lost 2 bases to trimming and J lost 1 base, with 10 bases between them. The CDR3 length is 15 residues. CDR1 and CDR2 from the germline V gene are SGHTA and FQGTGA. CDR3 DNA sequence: TGTGCCAGCAGCTTAGTGGGGGGTCGCACAGATACGCAGTATTTT. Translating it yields CASSLVGGRTDTQYF.

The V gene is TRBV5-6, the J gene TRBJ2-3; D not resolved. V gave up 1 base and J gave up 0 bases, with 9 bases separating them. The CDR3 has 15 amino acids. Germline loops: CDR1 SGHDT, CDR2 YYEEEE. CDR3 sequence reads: CASSLNPFSTDTQYF. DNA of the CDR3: TGTGCCAGCAGCTTGAATCCTTTTAGCACAGATACGCAGTATTTT.

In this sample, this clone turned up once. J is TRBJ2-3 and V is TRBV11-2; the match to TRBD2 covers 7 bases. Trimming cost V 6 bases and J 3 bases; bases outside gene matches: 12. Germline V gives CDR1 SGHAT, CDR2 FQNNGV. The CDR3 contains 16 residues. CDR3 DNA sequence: TGTGCCAGCAGTTCTTGGGGAGGGATCTCTACAGATACGCAGTATTTT. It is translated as CASSSWGGISTDTQYF.

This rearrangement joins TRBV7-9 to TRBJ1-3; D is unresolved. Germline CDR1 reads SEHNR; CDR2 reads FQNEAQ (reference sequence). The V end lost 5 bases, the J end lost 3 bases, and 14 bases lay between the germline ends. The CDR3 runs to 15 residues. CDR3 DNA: TGTGCCAGCAGCCCCACTGACTTAGGTGGAAACACCATATATTTT. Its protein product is CASSPTDLGGNTIYF.

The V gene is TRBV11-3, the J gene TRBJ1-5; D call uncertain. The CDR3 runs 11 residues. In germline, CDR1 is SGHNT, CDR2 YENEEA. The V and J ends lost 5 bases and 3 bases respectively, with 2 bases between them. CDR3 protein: CASSHNQPQHF. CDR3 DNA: TGTGCCAGCAGCCACAATCAGCCCCAGCATTTT.

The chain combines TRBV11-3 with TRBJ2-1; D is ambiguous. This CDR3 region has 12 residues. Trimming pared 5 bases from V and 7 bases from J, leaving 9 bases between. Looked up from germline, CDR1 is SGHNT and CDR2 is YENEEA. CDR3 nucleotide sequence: TGTGCCAGCAGCGATAACAATAATGAGCAGTTCTTC. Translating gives CASSDNNNEQFF. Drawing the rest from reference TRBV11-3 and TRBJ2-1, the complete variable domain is EAGVVQSPRYKIIEKKQPVAFWCNPISGHNTLYWYLQNLGQGPELLIRYENEEAVDDSQLPKDRFSAERLKGVDSTLKIQPAELGDSAVYLCASSDNNNEQFFGPGTRLTVL.

Here the CDR3 reads CASSGRGRVGETQYF. DNA for the CDR3: TGTGCCAGCAGTGGGCGCGGCAGGGTGGGGGAGACCCAGTACTTC. The chain has TRBV28 and TRBJ2-5, with a tentative D call TRBD1 (5 bases). The length of the CDR3 is 15 residues. Germline CDR1 is MDHEN and CDR2 is SYDVKM. V was cut by 5 bases and J by 5 bases, with 18 bases left in between.

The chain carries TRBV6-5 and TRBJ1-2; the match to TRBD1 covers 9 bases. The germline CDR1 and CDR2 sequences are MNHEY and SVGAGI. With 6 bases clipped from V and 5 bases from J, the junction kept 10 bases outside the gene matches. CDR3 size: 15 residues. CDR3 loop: CASSRKDRGAYGYTF. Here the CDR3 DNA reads TGTGCCAGCAGCCGAAAGGACAGGGGCGCGTATGGCTACACCTTC.

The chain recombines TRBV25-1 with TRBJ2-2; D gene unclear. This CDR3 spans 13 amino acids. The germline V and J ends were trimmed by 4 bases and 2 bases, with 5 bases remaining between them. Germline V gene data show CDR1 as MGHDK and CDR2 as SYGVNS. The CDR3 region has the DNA TGTGCCAGCAGTGTTCTAAACACCGGGGAGCTGTTTTTT. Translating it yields CASSVLNTGELFF.

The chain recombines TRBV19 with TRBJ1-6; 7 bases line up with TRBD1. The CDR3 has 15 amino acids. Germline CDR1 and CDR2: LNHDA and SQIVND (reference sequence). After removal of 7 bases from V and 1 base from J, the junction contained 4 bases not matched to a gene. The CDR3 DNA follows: TGTGCCAGTACCAACAGGGGTTCCTATAATTCACCCCTCCACTTT. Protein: CASTNRGSYNSPLHF.